This T cell receptor beta chain was profiled in a study of blood T cell repertoires in COVID-19 (dated by TCRdb to the early 2020s). General notes on the study: Samples covering the acute and convalescent phases of COVID-19 were provided by collaborators in the United States, Italy and Spain. The prospective study material was composed of cDNA or gDNA derived from T cells, B-cell-depleted T cells, or PBMCs. Deeply sampled blood TCRbeta repertoires from subjects exposed to, actively infected with, or recovered from COVID-19 were included in the dataset. The repertoires were released in a freely available public database meant as a resource for research on the immune response to SARS-CoV-2. The samples were drawn from two sources: the first 160 participants of the ongoing ImmuneRACE study, and about 1,300 subjects contributed by 6 global collaborators. The sample metadata nearly always contained a de-identified subject ID, COVID-19 status, age in years and sex. HLA class I and class II types, where available, came from metadata supplied by the sample provider rather than from assay-based typing.

As encoded in the germline V gene, CDR1 is SGHAT while CDR2 is FQNNGV. From the cysteine through the phenylalanine, the CDR3 covers 15 amino acids. The read is trimmed to its CDR3 DNA, 45 bases read in frame from base 1. At the junction V is shortened by 5 bases and J by 1 base; bases outside the gene matches: 6. Each collaborating institution followed its own protocols to collect whole blood in K2EDTA tubes. For TCRbeta analysis, collaborators shipped samples in one of three forms: frozen whole blood, isolated PBMCs, or DNA extracted from either of those sample types. Results the study describes overall, beyond this receptor: How much clinical and demographic metadata was included differed by source and by participant, and the metadata was provided uncurated.

TCRbeta CDR3 regions were amplified from genomic DNA by means of the immunoSEQ Assay, a bias-controlled multiplex PCR. In the source study's methods: Nucleated cell counts per sample were estimated from amplification of reference gene primers within the assay. To quantify the absolute abundance of each unique TCRbeta CDR3 rearrangement, sequence reads were collapsed and filtered. For each sample, productive Simpson clonality was calculated by taking the square root of Simpson's diversity index across productive rearrangements. Sourced from immuneACCESS, this table was stored by TCRdb with only in-frame sequences that have V and J called. A share of the clones is absent; for the studies checked, an unresolved V gene accounts for under half, and the remainder has no known explanation. The V and J calls and the clone size are those of that table, but D and trimming were determined from the DNA. Across this sample there are more than 200,000 clones, with around 82% seen only once. The ten biggest clones cover about 9% of the sample.

This clone has a handful of counts. No antigen is known for it. Base qualities are not recorded, but no much larger clone differs from it by a single base. The rearranged chain carries TRBV11-2 and TRBJ2-5, and 8 junctional nucleotides match TRBD1. Material for sequencing was peripheral blood. The source is a man between 40 and 49 years old with active or convalescent COVID-19. The CDR3 region: CASSPLGQGQETQYF. At the DNA level, the sequence is TGTGCCAGCAGCCCCCTAGGACAGGGCCAAGAGACCCAGTACTTC.